A single sample gave rise to the 29 T cell receptor beta chains below, sequenced in a study of cytomegalovirus exposure and HLA in healthy donors. Primers included in the PCR were 60 Vbeta and 13 Jbeta primers. Method: immunoSEQ multiplex PCR; TCRdb's copy keeps in-frame clones and lacks some. The sample has under 200,000 clones, approximately 84% seen once. Sequenced sample: PBMCs. The receptors derive from a woman aged 45-60 years in good health and CMV-seropositive.

The V and J genes are TRBV5-6 and TRBJ1-5; TRBD1 is a possible D gene (5 bases). Germline V gives CDR1 SGHDT, CDR2 YYEEEE. This CDR3 comprises 14 residues. V was clipped by 1 base and J by 1 base, with 6 bases between them. The CDR3: CASSLSGSNQPQHF. CDR3 nucleotides: TGTGCCAGCAGCTTGTCAGGGAGCAATCAGCCCCAGCATTTT.

In this sample, this clone turned up a few times. The rearrangement uses TRBV30 and TRBJ1-2, with D uncertain. The CDR3 is 12 residues long. Germline lookup yields CDR1 GTSNPN and CDR2 SVGIG (reference sequence). The V end was cut by 3 bases, the J end by 8 bases, with 13 bases between. CDR3: CAWRGRYSGYTF. The CDR3 DNA reads as TGTGCCTGGAGGGGGAGGTATTCAGGCTACACCTTC.

The chain uses TRBV4-2 and TRBJ2-3, with a possible D match to TRBD2 (6 bases). This CDR3 has 16 amino acids. V lost 2 bases and J 1 base, leaving 13 bases between the germline ends. Germline CDR1 and CDR2: LGHNA and YNFKEQ. The CDR3 is CASSQTDGTRTDTQYF. DNA of the CDR3: TGTGCCAGCAGCCAAACGGACGGGACTCGCACAGATACGCAGTATTTT.

The chain is built from TRBV30 and TRBJ2-1; no reliable D call. The CDR3 is made up of 17 amino acids. The germline gives CDR1 GTSNPN, CDR2 SVGIG (reference sequence). Trimming left V 0 bases short and J 7 bases short, with 22 bases between. The CDR3 DNA is TGTGCCTGGAGTGTACGATTTCTGGCTCGCCCCCAGAATGAGCAGTTCTTC. Its protein is CAWSVRFLARPQNEQFF.

A few counts support this clone. This chain links TRBV28 with TRBJ1-5; D is unresolved. The V gene lost 7 bases and the J gene lost 4 bases, with 8 bases spanning the gap. This CDR3 is 12 amino acids long. In germline, CDR1 is MDHEN, CDR2 SYDVKM. This chain's CDR3 is CASKGENQPQHF. The CDR3 DNA is TGTGCCAGCAAGGGAGAAAATCAGCCCCAGCATTTT. The whole variable domain, remainder taken from reference TRBV28 and TRBJ1-5, is DVKVTQSSRYLVKRTGEKVFLECVQDMDHENMFWYRQDPGLGLRLIYFSYDVKMKEKGDIPEGYSVSREKKERFSLILESASTNQTSMYLCASKGENQPQHFGDGTRLSIL.

The V gene is TRBV5-5, the J gene TRBJ1-2, with D maybe TRBD1 (5 bases). CDR3 length: 14 amino acids. Trimming stripped 0 bases from V and 3 bases from J, with 9 bases between. Looked up from germline, CDR1 is SGHKS and CDR2 is YYEKEE (reference sequence). The CDR3 loop is CASSLEGADYGYTF. The CDR3 nucleotides are TGTGCCAGCAGCTTGGAAGGGGCTGACTATGGCTACACCTTC.

This chain connects TRBV4-2 to TRBJ2-7; 7 nucleotides match TRBD1. Unmatched junction bases numbered 2, after V lost 3 bases and J lost 0 bases. Germline assignment: CDR1 LGHNA and CDR2 YNFKEQ. This CDR3 is built from 14 residues. CDR3 residues: CASSHGQVSYEQYF. The CDR3 DNA is TGTGCCAGCAGCCATGGACAGGTCTCCTACGAGCAGTACTTC.

This clone occurred once. The V and J genes are TRBV7-2 and TRBJ1-5; possible D gene TRBD1, 5 bases. In germline, CDR1 is SGHTA, CDR2 FQGNSA. The CDR3 totals 15 residues. V was shortened by 5 bases and J by 1 base, with 12 bases between the two germline ends. Here the CDR3 reads CASSPGGVSNQPQHF. The CDR3 DNA is TGTGCCAGCAGCCCGGGAGGGGTAAGCAATCAGCCCCAGCATTTT.

This clone occurred a few times. An end of the junction does not agree with germline; a read error may underlie this. The chain carries TRBV28 and TRBJ2-4, with D maybe TRBD2 (5 bases). The CDR3 sequence is 21 residues long. From germline, CDR1 is MDHEN and CDR2 SYDVKM. CDR3: CASSLTWTGSLLKSAKNSQYF. CDR3 in DNA: TGTGCCAGCAGTTTAACCTGGACTGGGTCGCTTTTAAAGTCGGCCAAAAACAGTCAGTACTTC. The complete variable domain, with remaining parts taken from reference TRBV28 and TRBJ2-4, reads DVKVTQSSRYLVKRTGEKVFLECVQDMDHENMFWYRQDPGLGLRLIYFSYDVKMKEKGDIPEGYSVSREKKERFSLILESASTNQTSMYLCASSLTWTGSLLKSAKNSQYFGAGTRLSVL.

The chain employs TRBV18 and TRBJ2-3; D remains ambiguous. This CDR3 contains 13 residues. V was trimmed by 6 bases and J by 4 bases, leaving 11 bases between them. The V gene's germline CDR1 is KGHSH and CDR2 LQKENI. The CDR3 DNA is TGTGCCAGCTCGCGCTCGAATGCAGATACGCAGTATTTT. Translating gives CASSRSNADTQYF.

V and J are TRBV5-4 and TRBJ2-7; maybe TRBD2 (6 bases). Deletions cut 1 base from V and 3 bases from J, with 14 bases between. This CDR3 spans 15 amino acids. Germline V CDR1 and CDR2: SGHNT, YYREEE (reference sequence). CDR3 sequence (DNA): TGTGCCAGCAGCTTGCCGGGGGTCCTTGACTACGAGCAGTACTTC. It is translated as CASSLPGVLDYEQYF.

The chain is built from TRBV19 and TRBJ2-7; perhaps TRBD2 as D (5 bases). V was cut by 3 bases and J by 6 bases, with 21 bases left in between. CDR1 LNHDA and CDR2 SQIVND come from the germline V gene (reference sequence). The CDR3 extends over 16 amino acids. The CDR3 sequence is CASSILASSVASEQYF. DNA of the CDR3: TGTGCCAGTAGTATCCTAGCCTCCTCCGTAGCCAGCGAGCAGTACTTC.

The chain uses TRBV11-3 and TRBJ2-1; D gene uncertain. Between the trimmed V and J ends, which lost 1 base and 6 bases, there was a span of 7 bases. Germline V gives CDR1 SGHNT, CDR2 YENEEA. The CDR3 has 13 amino acids. The CDR3, as DNA: TGTGCCAGCAGCTTAGCGCCGGGCAATGAGCAGTTCTTC. This translates into CASSLAPGNEQFF.

J is TRBJ1-2 and V is TRBV27; D is perhaps TRBD1 (5 bases). There are 13 residues in the CDR3. Germline CDR1 reads MNHEY; CDR2 reads SMNVEV (reference sequence). The V gene lost 6 bases and the J gene lost 4 bases, with 12 bases spanning the gap. CDR3 sequence (DNA): TGTGCCAGCAGCTTCCAGGGCGGCTATGGCTACACCTTC. It codes for CASSFQGGYGYTF.

This clone was counted a single time. The V gene is TRBV4-3, the J gene TRBJ1-1; 7 positions match TRBD1. The CDR3 extends over 12 amino acids. The V and J ends lost 3 bases and 8 bases, in that order; junction bases with no gene match: 3. Germline CDR1 reads LGHNA; CDR2 reads YSLEER. CDR3 DNA sequence: TGCGCCAGCAGCCACGGACAGGCCGAAGCTTTCTTT. It translates to CASSHGQAEAFF.

The genes are TRBV19 and TRBJ1-2; 7 bases are a match to TRBD1. The germline V gene encodes CDR1 LNHDA and CDR2 SQIVND (reference sequence). This CDR3 has 13 residues. V lost 4 bases and J lost 3; bases outside the gene matches: 2. CDR3: CASSSQGDYGYTF. The CDR3 DNA reads as TGTGCCAGTAGTAGCCAGGGGGACTATGGCTACACCTTC.

V and J are TRBV27 and TRBJ1-2; a weak D match, TRBD1 (6 bases). Germline CDR1 MNHEY, CDR2 SMNVEV (reference sequence). V lost 5 bases to trimming and J lost 5 bases, with 12 bases between them. The CDR3 loop spans 13 amino acids. Written as DNA, the CDR3 is TGTGCCAGCAGTCTCCAGGGGAGTTATGGCTACACCTTC. This sequence encodes CASSLQGSYGYTF.

This clone was detected a few times. One end of the junction does not line up with germline, which may come from a read error. This chain uses TRBV7-9 with TRBJ2-4, with 13 bases identical to TRBD2. This CDR3 contains 16 residues. Germline CDR1 SEHNR, CDR2 FQNEAQ (reference sequence). The CDR3 here is CSSSPTSGRVKNIQYF. CDR3 sequence (DNA): TGTTCCAGCAGCCCAACTAGCGGGAGGGTCAAAAACATTCAGTACTTC. The whole variable domain, remainder taken from reference TRBV7-9 and TRBJ2-4, is DTGVSQNPRHKITKRGQNVTFRCDPISEHNRLYWYRQTLGQGPEFLTYFQNEAQLEKSRLLSDRFSAERPKGSFSTLEIQRTEQGDSAMYLCSSSPTSGRVKNIQYFGAGTRLSVL.

This chain links TRBV19 with TRBJ1-6; 9 bases are shared with TRBD1. Germline CDR1 and CDR2: LNHDA and SQIVND (reference sequence). CDR3 length equals 14 residues. V was pared by 7 bases and J by 9 bases, with 7 bases of the junction left unmatched. CDR3 in DNA: TGTGCCAGTAAGGGGACAGGGAACGGTTCACCCCTCCACTTT. Translation gives CASKGTGNGSPLHF.

The chain employs TRBV4-2 and TRBJ2-1, with 7 bases lining up with TRBD2. Germline assignment: CDR1 LGHNA and CDR2 YNFKEQ. CDR3 length equals 14 residues. Losses at the gene ends were 1 base for V and 6 bases for J; bases not matched to a gene: 3. CDR3 nucleotides: TGTGCCAGCAGCCAAGTACTAGCGAGCAATGAGCAGTTCTTC. Translation: CASSQVLASNEQFF.

This chain connects TRBV19 to TRBJ1-2; TRBD1 agrees at 9 bases. There are 17 residues in the CDR3. With V trimmed by 5 bases and J by 4 bases, 14 bases remained unmatched. The V gene's germline CDR1 is LNHDA and CDR2 SQIVND (reference sequence). CDR3 sequence reads: CASSPGIGTGTIYGYTF. The CDR3 coding sequence is TGTGCCAGTAGTCCCGGAATCGGGACAGGGACCATCTATGGCTACACCTTC.

In its sample, this clone was seen a few times. The chain recombines TRBV9 with TRBJ2-7, with TRBD1 as a possible D gene (6 bases). The germline CDR1 and CDR2 sequences are SGDLS and YYNGEE. Trimming took off 6 bases at V and 3 bases at J, with 16 bases between the two ends. The CDR3 extends over 14 amino acids. CDR3 loop: CASTPGDGFYEQYF. As DNA, the CDR3 is TGTGCCAGCACCCCAGGGGATGGATTCTACGAGCAGTACTTC.

The gene calls are TRBV19 and TRBJ1-6, with D perhaps TRBD1 (5 bases). Germline V gene sequence: CDR1 LNHDA, CDR2 SQIVND (reference sequence). V was trimmed by 11 bases and J by 7 bases, leaving 15 bases between them. This CDR3 spans 13 amino acids. This CDR3 reads CAPQSRGNSPLHF. The CDR3 DNA reads TGTGCCCCCCAGAGTCGGGGGAATTCACCCCTCCACTTT.

DNA for the CDR3: TGCGCCAGCAGTCGGGCGGGGTTGGTTGGCTACACCTTC. Amino acids: CASSRAGLVGYTF. The V and J genes are TRBV4-1 and TRBJ1-2; no definite D call. Deletions cut 6 bases from V and 7 bases from J, with 15 bases between. CDR3 size: 13 residues. Germline-derived CDR1 and CDR2 are MGHRA and YSYEKL.

This clone was seen just once. The genes are TRBV28 and TRBJ2-7; 8 nucleotides agree with TRBD2. Germline V gene lookup returns CDR1 MDHEN and CDR2 SYDVKM. CDR3 length: 14 residues. The V gene end was trimmed by 2 bases and the J gene end by 8 bases; junction bases not matched to a gene: 8. This chain's CDR3 is CASSLASGLLKQYF. The CDR3 coding sequence is TGTGCCAGCAGTTTAGCTAGCGGGCTCCTCAAGCAGTACTTC.

The chain couples TRBV10-3 to TRBJ1-3, with D possibly being TRBD1 (5 bases). The CDR3 extends over 14 amino acids. Deletions cut 11 bases from V and 0 bases from J, with 14 bases between. Germline CDR1 ENHRY, CDR2 SYGVKD. The DNA for the CDR3 is TGTGCCTCCCGGGGGTCAGACTCTGGAAACACCATATATTTT. Translating gives CASRGSDSGNTIYF.

This clone turned up a few times. The chain uses TRBV14 and TRBJ2-7; D unresolved. Trimming shortened V by 0 bases and J by 1 base, and 10 bases separated the two germline ends. CDR3 size: 15 residues. CDR1 is SGHDN and CDR2 is FVKESK in the germline V gene. CDR3 protein: CASSQETQTSYEQYF. In DNA form, the CDR3 reads TGTGCCAGCAGCCAAGAGACACAGACATCCTACGAGCAGTACTTC.

The chain couples TRBV28 to TRBJ2-1; 11 bases map to TRBD2. V gave up 8 bases and J gave up 1 base; unmatched junction bases: 10. From germline, CDR1 is MDHEN and CDR2 SYDVKM. CDR3 length equals 17 residues. The CDR3 loop reads CASSSGGTRASYNEQFF. The CDR3 nucleotides read TGTGCCAGCTCTAGCGGGGGGACGCGAGCGTCCTACAATGAGCAGTTCTTC. Filled out from reference TRBV28 and TRBJ2-1, the complete variable domain reads DVKVTQSSRYLVKRTGEKVFLECVQDMDHENMFWYRQDPGLGLRLIYFSYDVKMKEKGDIPEGYSVSREKKERFSLILESASTNQTSMYLCASSSGGTRASYNEQFFGPGTRLTVL.

V usage is TRBV2 and J usage is TRBJ2-1; 11 bases are a match to TRBD2. Losses at the gene ends were 6 bases for V and 4 bases for J; bases not matched to a gene: 5. The CDR3 spans 15 residues. Germline-derived CDR1 and CDR2 are SNHLY and FYNNEI. This CDR3 is CASRGTSGGYNEQFF. CDR3 bases: TGTGCCAGCAGAGGGACTAGCGGAGGGTACAATGAGCAGTTCTTC.